This TCR beta chain was sequenced in a study of response to subunit inactivated influenza vaccine. In its sample, this clonotype was seen many times. Germline CDR1 is KGHSH and CDR2 is LQKENI. Trimming pared 3 bases from V and 2 bases from J, leaving 7 bases between. The CDR3 has 13 residues. TCRdb processed the RT-PCR reads anew with MiXCR; each CDR3 protein has one entry. This sample has roughly 550,000 distinct CDR3 sequences, with roughly a quarter found just once. These data also formed part of another study, on T cells expressing NK-cell markers. That source adds: Synthesis of TCR beta cDNA relied on 5'RACE template switching carrying UMIs.

The sample here was CD4+ T cells sorted from PBMCs, taken 11 to 12 days after vaccination. The chain has TRBV18 and TRBJ2-5, with D possibly TRBD2 on 5 matching bases. The sequence derives from a man between 45 and 60 years old who received an inactivated influenza vaccine. In nucleotides, the CDR3 is TGTGCCAGCTCACCGGGAGCTCAAGAGACCCAGTACTTC. This translates into CASSPGAQETQYF.